These 25 T cell receptor beta chains were all obtained from the same sample, sequenced in a study of T cell clonality in common variable immunodeficiency. Assay: immunoSEQ multiplex PCR; the TCRdb copy retains only in-frame clones and omits some. Captured here are 40,000 to 45,000 clones, none seen once; the top ten comprise more than 9%. Sample: peripheral blood mononuclear cells. The source of these receptors is a person between 18 and 75 years old in good health.

Ten or more counts support this clone. Sequencing ends 3 residues short of the CDR3 end; the germline J gene provides the rest. This sequence joins TRBV20-1 and TRBJ1-1, with a tentative D call TRBD1 (5 bases). Trimming removed 3 bases from V and 3 bases from J, with 14 bases in between. Germline CDR1 is DFQATT and CDR2 is SNEGSKA (reference sequence). The CDR3 is 14 residues long. Incomplete CDR3 DNA: TGCAGTGCTAGGTCAGGACAAACCCACACTGAA. Translated: CSARSGQTHTE. The full-length CDR3 reads as CSARSGQTHTEAFF.

This clone was observed at least ten times. An end of the junction does not agree with germline; a read error may underlie this. Read sequence stops 3 residues before the CDR3 end, and the germline J gene provides the missing end. The V and J genes are TRBV5-1 and TRBJ2-3, with unresolved D. CDR3 length equals 15 residues. Germline V lookup: CDR1 SGHRS, CDR2 YFSETQ. Partial CDR3 DNA: TGCGCCAGCAGCCACGACAAATCAAGCAGAGATACG. Its protein product is CASSHDKSSRDT. The CDR3 in its entirety is CASSHDKSSRDTQYF.

This clone was recorded many times. The read terminates 3 residues before the CDR3 end, so the remaining end is supplied by the germline J gene. This chain links TRBV6-1 with TRBJ2-7; 7 bases are shared with TRBD1. Trimming at V came to 4 bases and at J to 5 bases, leaving 11 bases not matched to a gene. This CDR3 contains 15 residues. Per the germline V gene, CDR1 is MNHNS and CDR2 is SASEGT. CDR3 sequence reads: CASSADREILHEQYF. The DNA read from the CDR3 is TGTGCCAGCAGTGCCGACAGGGAGATACTCCACGAG.

This clone has a count of ten or more. The read terminates 3 residues ahead of where the CDR3 ends, so the germline J gene completes it. The rearrangement joins TRBV27 to TRBJ2-1, with 7 bases identical to TRBD2. The CDR3 sequence is 16 residues long. CDR1 and CDR2 from the germline V gene are MNHEY and SMNVEV (reference sequence). With 6 bases clipped from V and 7 bases from J, the junction kept 15 bases outside the gene matches. The CDR3 sequence: CASSRRLRESGNEQFF. Incomplete CDR3 DNA: TGTGCCAGCAGCCGTCGTCTGCGGGAGTCTGGGAATGAG.

A word on this clone: The CDR3 end lies 3 residues beyond the end of the read and is filled in from the germline J gene. This rearrangement joins TRBV5-1 to TRBJ2-3; D is unclear. Trimming shortened V by 6 bases and J by 0 bases, and 11 bases separated the two germline ends. The germline V gene has CDR1 SGHRS and CDR2 YFSETQ. CDR3 length equals 14 residues. The CDR3 loop reads CASTLGSSTDTQYF. The sequenced part of the CDR3 DNA is TGCGCCAGCACTCTCGGGTCCAGCACAGATACG.

In this sample, this clone turned up many times. The sequence runs out 3 residues before the end of the CDR3; the remainder is reconstructed from the germline J gene. The rearrangement joins TRBV4-1 to TRBJ2-7, with D possibly matching TRBD2 (5 bases). The CDR3 is 14 amino acids. Germline lookup yields CDR1 MGHRA and CDR2 YSYEKL. Trimming pared 4 bases from V and 0 bases from J, leaving 10 bases between. The CDR3 DNA, read in part, is TGCGCCAGCAGCCGCGGACTCAGCTCCTACGAG. Encoded protein: CASSRGLSSYE. In full, the CDR3 reads CASSRGLSSYEQYF.

This clone was observed at least ten times. The read falls 3 residues short of the CDR3 end, and the missing part is taken from the germline J gene. This sequence joins TRBV7-3 and TRBJ1-2; 7 bases line up with TRBD1. The CDR3 totals 15 residues. V was clipped by 5 bases and J by 2 bases; unmatched bases: 8. Germline values: CDR1 SGHTA, CDR2 FQGTGA. The covered CDR3 bases are TGTGCCAGCAGCGGATGGAACAGGGGAAACTATGGC. Translating it yields CASSGWNRGNYG. The whole CDR3 reads CASSGWNRGNYGYTF.

This clone was counted many times. The read stops 3 residues short of the end of the CDR3; the missing end is completed from the germline J gene. The chain joins TRBV20-1 to TRBJ2-7; weak D call: TRBD2 (6 bases). The V end lost 1 base, the J end lost 5 bases, and 12 bases lay between the germline ends. This CDR3 comprises 13 residues. Germline V gene lookup returns CDR1 DFQATT and CDR2 SNEGSKA (reference sequence). Partial CDR3 DNA: TGCAGTGCTAGAGGACGGGGGTTCCACGAG. Its protein is CSARGRGFHE. The CDR3 in its entirety is CSARGRGFHEQYF.

This clone was seen many times. The read ends 3 residues shy of where the CDR3 ends; the end is completed using the germline J gene. The rearrangement uses TRBV19 and TRBJ1-1; the D is unclear. Per germline, CDR1 LNHDA and CDR2 SQIVND (reference sequence). The length of the CDR3 is 15 residues. The CDR3 loop reads CASSPRVEVPTEAFF. The sequenced CDR3 bases are TGTGCCAGTAGCCCTCGGGTGGAAGTGCCCACAGAA.

This clone was seen ten or more times. The CDR3 goes on 3 residues after the read ends, and that part is filled in from the germline J gene. The chain joins TRBV4-2 to TRBJ1-6; D possibly corresponds to TRBD1 (6 bases). V lost 2 bases and J lost 9, with 17 bases in between. The CDR3 has 16 residues. CDR1 is LGHNA, CDR2 YNFKEQ, per germline. The CDR3 bases that were read are TGTGCCAGCAGCCAATCTTCCGGGACACTGCTTTCACCC. This translates into CASSQSSGTLLSP. The full-length CDR3 reads as CASSQSSGTLLSPLHF.

This clone was recorded at least ten times. The read gets to within 3 residues of the CDR3 end, and the germline J gene fills in the rest. The chain employs TRBV19 and TRBJ1-1, with D unclear. The germline CDR1 and CDR2 sequences are LNHDA and SQIVND (reference sequence). V was shortened by 7 bases and J by 2 bases, with 17 bases between the two germline ends. This CDR3 has 15 residues. The CDR3 region is CASIIRGRGNTEAFF. Partial CDR3 DNA: TGTGCCAGTATAATTCGAGGGCGAGGTAACACTGAA.

A few counts support this clone. A read error may produce the germline difference seen at one junction end. The read falls 3 residues short of the CDR3 end, and the missing part is taken from the germline J gene. The chain combines TRBV7-7 with TRBJ2-1, with 7 positions matching TRBD1. CDR1 is SSHAT and CDR2 is FNYEAQ in the germline V gene (reference sequence). This CDR3 is built from 16 residues. The CDR3 bases that were read are TGTGCTAGCAGCTTGGGTGAGGGGGCTAACTACAATGAG. Residues: CASSLGEGANYNE. The CDR3 as a whole reads CASSLGEGANYNEQFF.

This clone has ten or more counts. CDR3 DNA, as far as it was read: TGTGCCAGCAGCCTCGAAACCCGGGTAGCGGGGGTGTCGGGGGAG. Translated, it gives CASSLETRVAGVSGE. The complete CDR3 protein is CASSLETRVAGVSGELFF. V and J are TRBV4-2 and TRBJ2-2; 9 positions match TRBD2. The observed sequence ends 3 residues before the CDR3 terminus, with the missing tail filled in from the germline J gene. Germline V lookup: CDR1 LGHNA, CDR2 YNFKEQ. This CDR3 has 18 residues. V lost 4 bases, J lost 8 bases, and 17 bases stayed unmatched.

This clone was observed at least ten times. The read terminates 3 residues ahead of where the CDR3 ends, so the germline J gene completes it. The chain joins TRBV20-1 to TRBJ2-3; 9 nucleotides match TRBD1. The CDR3 is 14 residues long. Trimming at V came to 5 bases and at J to 8 bases, leaving 11 bases not matched to a gene. The germline gives CDR1 DFQATT, CDR2 SNEGSKA (reference sequence). The CDR3 region is CSAPGTGLAGTQYF. CDR3 DNA, as far as it was read: TGCAGTGCTCCTGGGACAGGGCTGGCCGGTACG.

At least ten counts were recorded for this clone. The CDR3 is cut off 3 residues early in the read; its end comes from the germline J gene. V and J are TRBV5-4 and TRBJ2-7; 13 bases match TRBD2. With 3 bases clipped from V and 6 bases from J, the junction kept 9 bases outside the gene matches. The V gene's germline CDR1 is SGHNT and CDR2 YYREEE (reference sequence). This CDR3 has 16 amino acids. CDR3 residues: CASSSGLAGAMGEQYF. The CDR3 bases that were read are TGTGCCAGCAGCTCTGGACTAGCGGGAGCGATGGGCGAG.

Ten or more counts support this clone. The sequenced fragment ends 3 residues before the CDR3 boundary, so the rest is inferred from the germline J gene. The chain combines TRBV13 with TRBJ2-7; 10 bases line up with TRBD2. Per the germline V gene, CDR1 is PRHDT and CDR2 is FYEKMQ (reference sequence). CDR3 length: 16 amino acids. Trimming took 2 bases from V and 0 from J; bases not matched to a gene: 4. CDR3 DNA, as far as it was read: TGTGCCAGCAGCTTATGGCCTAGCGGGAGCTCCTACGAG. Translated: CASSLWPSGSSYE. In full, the CDR3 is CASSLWPSGSSYEQYF. Full variable domain (remainder filled in from reference TRBV13 and TRBJ2-7): AAGVIQSPRHLIKEKRETATLKCYPIPRHDTVYWYQQGPGQDPQFLISFYEKMQSDKGSIPDRFSAQQFSDYHSELNMSSLELGDSALYFCASSLWPSGSSYEQYFGPGTRLTVT.

This clone was seen many times. The sequence runs out 3 residues before the end of the CDR3; the remainder is reconstructed from the germline J gene. The chain employs TRBV5-4 and TRBJ2-1; TRBD1 is a possible D gene (6 bases). The V and J ends lost 0 bases and 3 bases respectively, with 10 bases between them. The germline V gene encodes CDR1 SGHNT and CDR2 YYREEE (reference sequence). CDR3 size: 15 residues. Partial CDR3 DNA: TGTGCCAGCAGCTTGGATGGGGGCTTCTACAATGAG. Amino acid sequence: CASSLDGGFYNE. The full CDR3 reads CASSLDGGFYNEQFF.

This clone showed up just a few times. The read ends 3 residues shy of where the CDR3 ends; the end is completed using the germline J gene. The chain uses TRBV6-1 and TRBJ2-7; 8 nucleotides agree with TRBD2. This CDR3 has 16 residues. Germline CDR1 is MNHNS and CDR2 is SASEGT. Trimming removed 2 bases from V and 3 bases from J; junction bases left unmatched: 9. CDR3 region: CASSERGGVRGYEQYF. The CDR3 bases that were read are TGTGCCAGCAGTGAACGGGGGGGGGTAAGGGGCTACGAG.

Many counts were recorded for this clone. Sequencing ends 3 residues short of the CDR3 end; the germline J gene provides the rest. The chain recombines TRBV10-1 with TRBJ1-4; TRBD1 matches at 10 bases. J gave up 7 bases and V 6 bases, and 5 bases lay outside the gene matches. Germline assignment: CDR1 WNHNN and CDR2 SYGVQD (reference sequence). The CDR3 contains 14 residues. Incomplete CDR3 DNA: TGCGCCAGCAGCCGGGACAGGGGTGGTGAAAAA. Translation: CASSRDRGGEK. The whole CDR3 is CASSRDRGGEKLFF.

This clone was counted many times. The read terminates 3 residues ahead of where the CDR3 ends, so the germline J gene completes it. This chain links TRBV20-1 with TRBJ2-3; 8 bases are shared with TRBD2. Germline V gene lookup returns CDR1 DFQATT and CDR2 SNEGSKA (reference sequence). There are 12 residues in the CDR3. J gave up 5 bases and V 7 bases, and 5 bases lay outside the gene matches. The CDR3 bases that were read are TGCAGTGGCGGGGGGACTCGAGATACG. This encodes CSGGGTRDT. The full CDR3 protein is CSGGGTRDTQYF.

This clone was detected many times. The read gets to within 3 residues of the CDR3 end, and the germline J gene fills in the rest. The rearrangement joins TRBV9 to TRBJ2-7; D might be TRBD2 (5 bases). The CDR3 spans 15 residues. Germline loops: CDR1 SGDLS, CDR2 YYNGEE. V lost 4 bases and J 0 bases, leaving 14 bases between the germline ends. CDR3 DNA (partial): TGTGCCAGCAGCTCGAGGGCGTATGACTCCTACGAG. Translated, it gives CASSSRAYDSYE. The entire CDR3 protein is CASSSRAYDSYEQYF.

In this sample, this clone turned up many times. The read comes to an end 3 residues before the CDR3 does, leaving the germline J gene to fill in the end. The chain joins TRBV10-1 to TRBJ2-7; TRBD2 aligns across 8 bases. V was pared by 6 bases and J by 0 bases, with 7 bases of the junction left unmatched. This CDR3 region has 15 residues. CDR1 is WNHNN, CDR2 SYGVQD, per germline (reference sequence). The CDR3 is CASSESGSSSYEQYF. CDR3 bases read: TGCGCCAGCAGCGAGAGCGGGAGTAGCTCCTACGAG.

This clone showed up many times. The sequenced fragment ends 3 residues before the CDR3 boundary, so the rest is inferred from the germline J gene. The chain recombines TRBV19 with TRBJ2-1; 9 bases match TRBD2. Germline CDR1 LNHDA, CDR2 SQIVND (reference sequence). The CDR3 has 15 amino acids. The junction had 3 bases not matched to a gene; V was cut back by 1 base and J by 5 bases. The sequenced part of the CDR3 DNA is TGTGCCAGTAGTATAGTTGCGGGAGGGAACAATGAG. Encoded protein: CASSIVAGGNNE. From start to end, the CDR3 is CASSIVAGGNNEQFF.

This clone showed up just a few times. The read ends 3 residues early relative to the CDR3; the germline J gene fills the gap. The chain employs TRBV18 and TRBJ2-3; 8 positions match TRBD2. V shed 5 bases, J shed 1 base, and the junction held 8 bases outside the gene matches. The CDR3 runs 16 residues. CDR1 and CDR2 from the germline V gene are KGHSH and LQKENI. The sequenced part of the CDR3 DNA is TGTGCCAGCTCAACACTCGGGGGGGCAGGCACAGATACG. Translating it yields CASSTLGGAGTDT. In full, the CDR3 is CASSTLGGAGTDTQYF.

This clone was seen at least ten times. Read coverage stops 3 residues before the CDR3 terminus; the germline J gene supplies the remainder. The rearrangement links TRBV5-4 to TRBJ2-5; TRBD2 aligns across 9 bases. The junction had 13 bases not matched to a gene; V was cut back by 5 bases and J by 5 bases. The CDR3 sequence is 16 residues long. CDR1 SGHNT and CDR2 YYREEE come from the germline V gene (reference sequence). CDR3 DNA, as far as it was read: TGTGCCAGCAGTCCCCCTCCAGCGGGGGGCCGGGAGACC. Its protein product is CASSPPPAGGRET. The CDR3 in full is CASSPPPAGGRETQYF.